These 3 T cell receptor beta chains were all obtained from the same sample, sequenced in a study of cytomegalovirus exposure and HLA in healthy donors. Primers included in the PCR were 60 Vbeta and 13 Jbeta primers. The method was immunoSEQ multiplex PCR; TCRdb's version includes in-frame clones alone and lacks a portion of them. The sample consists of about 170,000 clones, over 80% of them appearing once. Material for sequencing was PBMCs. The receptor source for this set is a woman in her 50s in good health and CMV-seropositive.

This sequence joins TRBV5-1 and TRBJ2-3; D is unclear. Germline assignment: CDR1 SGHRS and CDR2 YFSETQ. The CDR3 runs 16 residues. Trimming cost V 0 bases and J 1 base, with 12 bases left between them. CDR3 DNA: TGCGCCAGCAGCTTGGGAGAGGCGAGAGGCACAGATACGCAGTATTTT. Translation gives CASSLGEARGTDTQYF.

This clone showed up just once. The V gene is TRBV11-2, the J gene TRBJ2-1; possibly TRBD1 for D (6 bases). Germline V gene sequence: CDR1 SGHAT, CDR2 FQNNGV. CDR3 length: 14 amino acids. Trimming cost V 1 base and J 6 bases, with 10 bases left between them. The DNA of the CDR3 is TGTGCCAGCAGCTTAGTACACAGGGCCAATGAGCAGTTCTTC. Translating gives CASSLVHRANEQFF.

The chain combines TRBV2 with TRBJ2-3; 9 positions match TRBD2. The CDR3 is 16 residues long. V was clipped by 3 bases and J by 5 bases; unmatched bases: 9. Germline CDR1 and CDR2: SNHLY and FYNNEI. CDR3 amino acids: CASSEGLAGGGDTQYF. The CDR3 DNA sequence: TGTGCCAGCAGTGAGGGTCTGGCGGGGGGGGGAGATACGCAGTATTTT.